This TCR beta chain was recovered during a study of cytomegalovirus exposure and HLA in healthy donors. This clone appeared a single time. The protocol was immunoSEQ multiplex PCR, while the TCRdb copy is restricted to in-frame clones and leaves out a portion. Of under 200,000 clones listed, around 88% are singletons. Germline lookup yields CDR1 MNHEY and CDR2 SVGAGI. The V end was cut by 2 bases, the J end by 5 bases, with 18 bases between. The CDR3 length is 16 residues. What was sequenced was PBMCs. The receptor's source is a woman aged 18 to 35 in good health and CMV-seronegative. The V and J genes are TRBV6-5 and TRBJ1-1; D is unresolved. The CDR3 is CASSYTSVSDLTEAFF. The DNA of the CDR3 is TGTGCCAGCAGTTACACGAGTGTTAGTGATTTAACTGAAGCTTTCTTT.